The clone carrying this TCR beta chain was seen many times. Indicated time point: after trial treatment. Treatment meaning: LDRT plus nivolumab, ipilimumab, low-dose cyclophosphamide and aspirin (RACIN trial). Covering alpha and beta chains, TRAV- and TRBV-specific primers were used for the first-strand cDNA. TCRs underwent approximately 20 PCR cycles of amplification with a constant-region primer and V-primer adapter. One entry per CDR3 protein, called by TCRdb with MiXCR from the reads. The repertoire holds nearly 60,000 distinct CDR3 sequences, about 23% seen once, with roughly 6.7% in the top ten. Germline V gene sequence: CDR1 SGHTA, CDR2 FQGTGA. CDR3 length equals 13 residues. V was clipped by 3 bases and J by 8 bases, with 11 bases between them. This sample is drawn from a study of low-dose radiotherapy and immunotherapy resistance in tumors. Across the whole study: Every two weeks patients got nivolumab 240 mg flat dose, plus ipilimumab 1 mg/kg every six weeks, intravenously.

The rearrangement uses TRBV7-3 and TRBJ2-1, with D uncertain. The sequencing here drew on PBMCs, taken after low-dose radiotherapy plus immunotherapy. The source of this sequence is a male donor with prostate cancer. CDR3 protein: CASSLSSGDEQFF. The CDR3, as DNA: TGTGCCAGCAGCTTGAGTTCTGGGGATGAGCAGTTCTTC.